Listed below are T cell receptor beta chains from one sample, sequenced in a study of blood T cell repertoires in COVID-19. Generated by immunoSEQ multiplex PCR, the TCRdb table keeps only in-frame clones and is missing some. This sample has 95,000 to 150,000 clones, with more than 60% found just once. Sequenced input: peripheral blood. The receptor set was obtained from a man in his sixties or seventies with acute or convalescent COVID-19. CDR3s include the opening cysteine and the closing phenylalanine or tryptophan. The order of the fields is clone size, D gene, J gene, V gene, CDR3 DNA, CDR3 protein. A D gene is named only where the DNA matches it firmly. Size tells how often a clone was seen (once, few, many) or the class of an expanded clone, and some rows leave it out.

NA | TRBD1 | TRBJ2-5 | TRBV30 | TGTGCCTGGAGTCTCGGGACAGGGGGCACAGAGACCCAGTACTTC | CAWSLGTGGTETQYF
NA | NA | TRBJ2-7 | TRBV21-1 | TGTGCCAGCAGCAACCGGGCGCGGGGGGCCCGGTACGAGCAGTACTTC | CASSNRARGARYEQYF
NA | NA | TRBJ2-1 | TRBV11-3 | TGTGCCAGCAGCTCCGCGGGGGCCGCCTCCTACAATGAGCAGTTCTTC | CASSSAGAASYNEQFF
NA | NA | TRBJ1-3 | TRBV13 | TGTGCCAGCAGCTTAGGGACAGTTGGGCTTGGTGGAAACACCATATATTTT | CASSLGTVGLGGNTIYF
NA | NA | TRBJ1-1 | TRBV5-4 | TGTGCCAGCAGAAACCCGGGACAGAACACTGAAGCTTTCTTT | CASRNPGQNTEAFF
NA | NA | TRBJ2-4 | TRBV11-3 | TGTGCCAGCAGCCTCAATGGGGATCGGACAGATAAAAACATTCAGTACTTC | CASSLNGDRTDKNIQYF
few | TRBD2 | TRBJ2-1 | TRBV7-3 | TGTGCCAGCAGCTTAGTGTTAGCGGGGGGCCCCAGCTCCTACAATGAGCAGTTCTTC | CASSLVLAGGPSSYNEQFF
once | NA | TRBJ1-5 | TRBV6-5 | TGTGCCAGCACCAGATGGAGTCGAAGCAATCAGCCCCAGCATTTT | CASTRWSRSNQPQHF
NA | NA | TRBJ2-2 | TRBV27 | TGTGCCAGCAGTCTTTATATTCAAGGGGGCACCGGGGAGCTGTTTTTT | CASSLYIQGGTGELFF
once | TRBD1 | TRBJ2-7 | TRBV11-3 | TGTGCCAGCAGCCCAGGACAGGGTGTCCTCTCCTACGAGCAGTACTTC | CASSPGQGVLSYEQYF
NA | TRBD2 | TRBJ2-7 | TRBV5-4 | TGTGCCAGCAGCCCCGGCGCTAGCGGGGCCCCCTACGAGCAGTACTTC | CASSPGASGAPYEQYF
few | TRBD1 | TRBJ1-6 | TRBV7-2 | TGTGCCAGCAGCTTAGGGGTCGCGGGACAGGGGTATAATTCACCCCTCCACTTT | CASSLGVAGQGYNSPLHF
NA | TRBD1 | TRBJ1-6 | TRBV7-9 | TGTGCCAGCAGCTCTAGGACAGGGCGGGTAACCCTCCACTTT | CASSSRTGRVTLHF
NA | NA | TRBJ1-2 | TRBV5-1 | TGCGCCAGCAGCTTGGCGCAGGGTATCTATGGCTACACCTTC | CASSLAQGIYGYTF
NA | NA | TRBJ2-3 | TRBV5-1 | TGCGCCAGCAGCTCTAGACTAGTCACAGATACGCAGTATTTT | CASSSRLVTDTQYF
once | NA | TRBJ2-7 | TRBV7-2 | TGTGCCAGCAGCTTGACGGGACATGGAGACGAGCAGTACTTC | CASSLTGHGDEQYF
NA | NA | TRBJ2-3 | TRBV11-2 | TGTGCCAGCAGCTCCGGTTTGGCCGCGGGAGATACGCAGTATTTT | CASSSGLAAGDTQYF
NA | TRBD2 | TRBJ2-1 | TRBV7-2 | TGTGCCAGCAGCCAGAGCGGGGGGGCATACAATGAGCAGTTCTTC | CASSQSGGAYNEQFF
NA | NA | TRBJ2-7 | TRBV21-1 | TGTGCCAGCGGCTCTTACGAGCAGTACTTC | CASGSYEQYF
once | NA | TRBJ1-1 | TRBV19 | TGTGCCAGTAGTAGCACAGGGAGGAACACTGAAGCTTTCTTT | CASSSTGRNTEAFF
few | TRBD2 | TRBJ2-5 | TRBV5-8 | TGTGCCACCAACACCGGGGGGGGCCTGGGGGAGACCCAGTACTTC | CATNTGGGLGETQYF
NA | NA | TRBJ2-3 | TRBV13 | TGTGCCAGCAGCTTCCCTGAGGCAGATACGCAGTATTTT | CASSFPEADTQYF
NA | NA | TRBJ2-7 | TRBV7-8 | TGTGCCAGCAGTTTCGACTCCGCCTACGAGCAGTACTTC | CASSFDSAYEQYF